This TCR beta chain was documented in a study of blood T cell repertoires in COVID-19. As for the study in general: The United States, Italy and Spain provided the acute and convalescent COVID-19 samples. T cells, B-cell-depleted T cells, or PBMCs provided the cDNA or gDNA that served as material.

Enrolled during active infection, Seattle patients were then followed longitudinally. V dropped 1 base and J dropped 3; count of bases not matched to a gene: 7. Germline values: CDR1 SGHTA, CDR2 FQGNSA. The CDR3 extends over 16 amino acids. In the study's own analysis: Estimates of nucleated cell counts were drawn from the amplification of reference gene primers. TCRdb's table, derived via immunoSEQ multiplex PCR, lists solely in-frame clones and lacks some. V and J calls and clone size are those listed in that table; D and trimming were worked out from the DNA. The data show about 220,000 clones, approximately 85% seen once.

The chain combines TRBV7-2 with TRBJ2-3, with 7 bases that match TRBD2. The receptor was derived from a woman in her sixties or seventies with COVID-19, enrolled during active disease. Sequencing was done on a sample of peripheral blood. CDR3 amino acids: CASSLGGRGMTDTQYF. CDR3 in DNA: TGTGCCAGCAGCTTAGGTGGGCGGGGGATGACAGATACGCAGTATTTT.